This TCR beta chain is from a study of cytomegalovirus exposure and HLA in healthy donors. The study ran its PCR with 60 Vbeta and 13 Jbeta primers. Some clones are missing from TCRdb's copy, which holds only in-frame ones; the method was immunoSEQ multiplex PCR. The sample comprises about 170,000 clones, approximately 78% of which are singletons, and about 2.1% rests with the top ten. Worth noting for this clone: A read error is likely, as this CDR3 ends without the conserved phenylalanine or tryptophan.

V shed 7 bases and J 4 bases; nucleotides not matched to a gene: 2. Germline V gene lookup returns CDR1 SQVTM and CDR2 ANQGSEA. This CDR3 region has 11 residues. The sequence was obtained from a woman younger than 35 in good health and CMV-seronegative. Sequencing was performed on PBMCs. The rearrangement joins TRBV29-1 to TRBJ2-3, with TRBD2 identical over 7 bases. CDR3 residues: CSAGLADTQYL. CDR3 DNA sequence: TGCAGCGCCGGACTAGCAGATACGCAGTATCTT.